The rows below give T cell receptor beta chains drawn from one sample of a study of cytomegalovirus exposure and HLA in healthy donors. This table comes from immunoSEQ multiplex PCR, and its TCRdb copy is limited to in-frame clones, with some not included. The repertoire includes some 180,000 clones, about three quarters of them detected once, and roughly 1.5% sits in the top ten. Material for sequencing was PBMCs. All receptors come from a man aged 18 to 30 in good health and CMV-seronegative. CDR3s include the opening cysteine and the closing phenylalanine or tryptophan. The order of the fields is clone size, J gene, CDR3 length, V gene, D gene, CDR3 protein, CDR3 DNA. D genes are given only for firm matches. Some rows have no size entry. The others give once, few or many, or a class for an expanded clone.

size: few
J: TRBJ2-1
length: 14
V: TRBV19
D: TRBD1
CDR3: CASKGTGDMGEQFF
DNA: TGTGCCAGTAAAGGGACAGGGGATATGGGTGAGCAGTTCTTC

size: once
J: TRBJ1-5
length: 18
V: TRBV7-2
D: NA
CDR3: CASSLDGRAFYSNQPQHF
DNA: TGTGCCAGCAGCTTAGATGGCAGGGCATTCTATAGCAATCAGCCCCAGCATTTT

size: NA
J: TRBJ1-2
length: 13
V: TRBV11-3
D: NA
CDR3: CASSLEVGGGYTF
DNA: TGTGCCAGCAGCTTAGAGGTAGGAGGAGGCTACACCTTC

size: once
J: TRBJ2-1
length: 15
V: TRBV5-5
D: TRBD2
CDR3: CASSLTSGRRYEQFF
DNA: TGTGCCAGCAGCTTGACTAGCGGGAGGCGGTATGAGCAGTTCTTC

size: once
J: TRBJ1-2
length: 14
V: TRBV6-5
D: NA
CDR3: CASSYGGGDLGYTF
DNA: TGTGCCAGCAGTTATGGAGGGGGGGACCTTGGCTACACCTTC

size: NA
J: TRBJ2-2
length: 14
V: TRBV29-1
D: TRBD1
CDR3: CSVVGTGLSGELFF
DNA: TGCAGCGTCGTCGGGACAGGGCTATCCGGGGAGCTGTTTTTT

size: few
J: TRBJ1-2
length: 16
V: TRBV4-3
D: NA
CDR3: CASSQHPRVGADGYTF
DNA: TGCGCCAGCAGCCAGCACCCCAGGGTAGGCGCGGATGGCTACACCTTC

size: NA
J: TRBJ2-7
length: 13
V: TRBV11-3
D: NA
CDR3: CASSLGGPDEQYF
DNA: TGTGCCAGCAGCTTAGGGGGGCCAGACGAGCAGTACTTC

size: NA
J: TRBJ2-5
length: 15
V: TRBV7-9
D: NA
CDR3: CASSLYSGNQETQYF
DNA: TGTGCCAGCAGCTTGTACTCGGGAAACCAAGAGACCCAGTACTTC

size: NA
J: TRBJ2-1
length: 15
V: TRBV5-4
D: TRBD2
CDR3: CASSSTSGSWNEQFF
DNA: TGTGCCAGCAGTTCCACTAGCGGGAGTTGGAATGAGCAGTTCTTC

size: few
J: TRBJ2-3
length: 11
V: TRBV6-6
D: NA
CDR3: CASSPSDTQYF
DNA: TGTGCCAGCAGCCCTTCAGATACGCAGTATTTT

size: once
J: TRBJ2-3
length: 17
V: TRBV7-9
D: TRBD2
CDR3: CASSLGLAGASTDTQYF
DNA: TGTGCCAGCAGCTTAGGACTAGCGGGAGCAAGCACAGATACGCAGTATTTT

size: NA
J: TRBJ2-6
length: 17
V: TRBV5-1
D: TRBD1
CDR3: CASSLIGQGTGANVLTF
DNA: TGCGCCAGCAGCTTGATAGGACAGGGTACCGGGGCCAACGTCCTGACTTTC

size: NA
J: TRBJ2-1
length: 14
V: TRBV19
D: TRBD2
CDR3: CATQAGGGGNEQFF
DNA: TGTGCCACCCAAGCGGGGGGGGGAGGCAATGAGCAGTTCTTC

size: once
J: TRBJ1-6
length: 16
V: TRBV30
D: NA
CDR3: CAWSDNNRRLYSPLHF
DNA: TGTGCCTGGAGCGACAATAACAGGCGATTATATTCACCCCTCCACTTT

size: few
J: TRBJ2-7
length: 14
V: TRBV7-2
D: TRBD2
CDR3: CASSFPSGSYEQYF
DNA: TGTGCCAGCAGCTTCCCTAGCGGATCCTACGAGCAGTACTTC

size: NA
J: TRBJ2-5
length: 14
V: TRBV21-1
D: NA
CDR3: CASNGGGQSETQYF
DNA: TGTGCCAGCAACGGGGGGGGACAGTCCGAGACCCAGTACTTC

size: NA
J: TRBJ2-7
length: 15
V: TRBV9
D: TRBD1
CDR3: CASSVAAGDRYEQYF
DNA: TGTGCCAGCAGCGTAGCCGCAGGGGACAGGTACGAGCAGTACTTC

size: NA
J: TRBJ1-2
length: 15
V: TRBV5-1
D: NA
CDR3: CASSLAPGGGYGYTF
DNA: TGCGCCAGCAGCTTGGCCCCTGGGGGCGGCTATGGCTACACCTTC

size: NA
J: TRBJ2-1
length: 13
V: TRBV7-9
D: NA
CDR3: CASSLVASREQFF
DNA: TGTGCCAGCAGCTTAGTCGCTAGCAGGGAGCAGTTCTTC

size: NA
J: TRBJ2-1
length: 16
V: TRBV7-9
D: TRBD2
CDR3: CASSLILAGSYNEQFF
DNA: TGTGCCAGCAGCTTAATACTAGCGGGGTCCTACAATGAGCAGTTCTTC

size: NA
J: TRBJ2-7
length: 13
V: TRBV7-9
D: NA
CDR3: CASSLVARYEQYF
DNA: TGTGCCAGCAGCTTAGTAGCGAGGTACGAGCAGTACTTC

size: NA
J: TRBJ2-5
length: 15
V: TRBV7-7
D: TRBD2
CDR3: CASSWTSGAAETQYF
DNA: TGTGCTAGCAGCTGGACTAGCGGGGCAGCAGAGACCCAGTACTTC

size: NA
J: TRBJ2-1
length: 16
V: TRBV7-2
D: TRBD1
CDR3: CASSSQGQGFLNEQFF
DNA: TGTGCCAGCAGCTCGCAGGGACAGGGGTTTCTCAATGAGCAGTTCTTC

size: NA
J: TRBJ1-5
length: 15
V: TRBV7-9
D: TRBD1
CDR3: CASSPDRVSNQPQHF
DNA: TGTGCCAGCAGCCCTGACAGGGTTAGCAATCAGCCCCAGCATTTT

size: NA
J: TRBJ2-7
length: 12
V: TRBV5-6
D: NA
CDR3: CASSLTIYEQYF
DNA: TGTGCCAGCAGCTTGACAATCTACGAGCAGTACTTC

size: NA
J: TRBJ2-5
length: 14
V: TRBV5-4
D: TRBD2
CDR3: CASSVGTKQETQYF
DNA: TGTGCCAGCAGCGTCGGGACTAAGCAAGAGACCCAGTACTTC

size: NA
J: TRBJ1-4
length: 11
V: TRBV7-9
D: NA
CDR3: CAGQANEKLFF
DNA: TGTGCCGGGCAAGCAAATGAAAAACTGTTTTTT

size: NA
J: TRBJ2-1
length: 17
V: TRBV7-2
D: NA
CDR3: CASSLLIALLPYNEQFF
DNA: TGTGCCAGCAGCTTATTGATCGCACTCCTACCCTACAATGAGCAGTTCTTC

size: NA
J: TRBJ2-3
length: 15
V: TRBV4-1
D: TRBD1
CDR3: CASSPTGWYTDTQYF
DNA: TGCGCCAGCAGCCCGACAGGGTGGTACACAGATACGCAGTATTTT

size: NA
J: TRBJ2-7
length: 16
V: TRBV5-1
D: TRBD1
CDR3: CASSPLRGQGAHEQYF
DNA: TGCGCCAGCAGCCCTCTGCGAGGACAGGGGGCTCACGAGCAGTACTTC

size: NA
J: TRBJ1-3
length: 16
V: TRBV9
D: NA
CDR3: CASSVAPGKIGNTIYF
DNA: TGTGCCAGCAGCGTAGCACCCGGGAAAATTGGAAACACCATATATTTT

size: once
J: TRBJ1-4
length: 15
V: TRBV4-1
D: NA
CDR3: CASSQVGARVEKLFF
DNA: TGCGCCAGCAGCCAAGTAGGCGCGAGGGTCGAAAAACTGTTTTTT

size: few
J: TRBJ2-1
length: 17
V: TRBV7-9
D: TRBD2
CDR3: CASSAGLDGGVDNEQFF
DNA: TGTGCCAGCAGCGCAGGTTTGGACGGGGGGGTAGACAATGAGCAGTTCTTC

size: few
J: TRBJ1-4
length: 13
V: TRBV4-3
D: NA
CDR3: CASSQDIEEKLFF
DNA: TGCGCCAGCAGCCAAGATATAGAAGAAAAACTGTTTTTT

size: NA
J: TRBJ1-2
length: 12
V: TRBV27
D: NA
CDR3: CASSLQGIGYTF
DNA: TGTGCCAGCAGTTTACAGGGGATTGGCTACACCTTC

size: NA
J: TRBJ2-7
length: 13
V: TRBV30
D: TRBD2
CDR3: CAGRTSGAYEQYF
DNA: TGTGCCGGAAGGACTAGCGGGGCCTACGAGCAGTACTTC

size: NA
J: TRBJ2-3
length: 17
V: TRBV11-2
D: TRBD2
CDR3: CASSLGLAGGLTDTQYF
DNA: TGTGCCAGCAGCTTAGGGCTAGCGGGGGGGCTTACAGATACGCAGTATTTT

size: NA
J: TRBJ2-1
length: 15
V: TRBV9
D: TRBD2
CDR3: CASSIPSGTYNEQFF
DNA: TGTGCCAGCAGTATCCCTAGCGGGACTTACAATGAGCAGTTCTTC

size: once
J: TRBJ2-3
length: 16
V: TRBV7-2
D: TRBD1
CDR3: CASSPEDRGSEDTQYF
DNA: TGTGCCAGCAGCCCCGAAGACAGGGGGTCTGAAGATACGCAGTATTTT

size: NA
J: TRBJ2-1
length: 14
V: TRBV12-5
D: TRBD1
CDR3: CASGVRGYYNEQFF
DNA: TGTGCTAGTGGTGTCAGGGGGTACTACAATGAGCAGTTCTTC

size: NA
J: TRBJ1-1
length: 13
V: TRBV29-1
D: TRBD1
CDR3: CSAPTGVRSEAFF
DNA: TGCAGCGCACCGACAGGGGTTAGGTCTGAAGCTTTCTTT

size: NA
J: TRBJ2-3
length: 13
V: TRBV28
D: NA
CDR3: CASSGVTTDTQYF
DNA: TGTGCCAGTTCAGGGGTGACAACAGATACGCAGTATTTT

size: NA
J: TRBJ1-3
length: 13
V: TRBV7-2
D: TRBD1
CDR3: CASSFRGSDTIYF
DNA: TGTGCCAGCAGCTTCAGGGGGTCCGACACCATATATTTT

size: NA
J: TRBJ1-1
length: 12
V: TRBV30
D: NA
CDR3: CAWRDTGPEAFF
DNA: TGTGCCTGGAGGGACACAGGGCCAGAAGCTTTCTTT

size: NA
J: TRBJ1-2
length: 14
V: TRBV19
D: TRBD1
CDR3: CASSPPGQGWGYTF
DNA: TGTGCCAGTAGCCCACCGGGACAGGGGTGGGGCTACACCTTC